The next 3 T cell receptor beta chains were all read from a single sample in a study of OX40 agonist ivuxolimab in advanced cancers. The table came from immunoSEQ multiplex PCR; TCRdb's copy has only in-frame clones and leaves some out. This sample has around 25,000 clones, with about 83% found just once. This specimen was CD4+ or CD8+ T cells sorted from blood, taken in a trial of the OX40 agonist ivuxolimab. The receptors here all came from an adult with an advanced solid tumor such as melanoma, head and neck, liver or kidney cancer.

J is TRBJ2-7 and V is TRBV18; 10 nucleotides agree with TRBD1. Germline V CDR1 and CDR2: KGHSH, LQKENI. The V and J ends lost 1 base and 6 bases, in that order; junction bases with no gene match: 6. The CDR3 covers 15 residues. The CDR3 sequence: CASSPQTGGGSEQYF. DNA for the CDR3: TGTGCCAGCTCACCACAGACAGGGGGCGGGAGCGAGCAGTACTTC. Filled out from reference TRBV18 and TRBJ2-7, the complete variable domain reads NAGVMQNPRHLVRRRGQEARLRCSPMKGHSHVYWYRQLPEEGLKFMVYLQKENIIDESGMPKERFSAEFPKEGPSILRIQQVVRGDSAAYFCASSPQTGGGSEQYFGPGTRLTVT.

The chain combines TRBV5-4 with TRBJ2-3, with 12 positions matching TRBD2. CDR1 is SGHNT, CDR2 YYREEE, per germline (reference sequence). The ends lost 4 bases at V and 6 bases at J; junction bases unmatched: 6. The CDR3 runs 15 residues. CDR3 bases: TGTGCCAGCAGCCCAACTAGCGGGGGGCGGGATACGCAGTATTTT. This gives the protein CASSPTSGGRDTQYF.

The chain joins TRBV7-2 to TRBJ2-5; D is uncertain. Per germline, CDR1 SGHTA and CDR2 FQGNSA. V shed 2 bases and J shed 2 bases, with 6 bases lying between them. This CDR3 spans 13 amino acids. The CDR3: CASSLYQQETQYF. The CDR3 DNA sequence: TGTGCCAGCAGCTTATACCAGCAAGAGACCCAGTACTTC.